This TCR beta chain was retrieved from a study of T cells in Graves' hyperthyroidism and ophthalmopathy. Study results and caveats: Most thyroid clonotypes that were expanded above 0.001 also turned up in blood. A model of 13 V-J features distinguished ophthalmopathy from stable hyperthyroidism.

The source material, RNA transcripts, was used to amplify TCR beta CDR3 regions. The primer set for the first-round RT-PCR of the TCR CDR3 was HTBI. TCRdb analysed the multiplex PCR reads with MiXCR anew, one entry per CDR3 protein. The sample has 400,000 or so distinct CDR3 sequences; roughly 15% are singletons. V dropped 4 bases and J dropped 8; count of bases not matched to a gene: 6. The CDR3 has 13 amino acids. CDR1 is MNHNY and CDR2 is SVGAGI in the germline V gene (reference sequence). The sample holds many counts of this clonotype. Its antigen is still unknown. Ophthalmopathy patients all had a Clinical Activity Score of at least 3, a NOSPECS grade of at least 4 and disease under 3 months old.

The sequenced material came from blood. The TCR was taken from a woman between 25 and 40 years old with Graves' ophthalmopathy. The gene calls are TRBV6-6 and TRBJ1-2; TRBD1 matches 8 bases. The CDR3 DNA sequence: TGTGCCAGCAGTTTAACAGGGGGGGCCGGCTACACCTTC. Translated, it gives CASSLTGGAGYTF.